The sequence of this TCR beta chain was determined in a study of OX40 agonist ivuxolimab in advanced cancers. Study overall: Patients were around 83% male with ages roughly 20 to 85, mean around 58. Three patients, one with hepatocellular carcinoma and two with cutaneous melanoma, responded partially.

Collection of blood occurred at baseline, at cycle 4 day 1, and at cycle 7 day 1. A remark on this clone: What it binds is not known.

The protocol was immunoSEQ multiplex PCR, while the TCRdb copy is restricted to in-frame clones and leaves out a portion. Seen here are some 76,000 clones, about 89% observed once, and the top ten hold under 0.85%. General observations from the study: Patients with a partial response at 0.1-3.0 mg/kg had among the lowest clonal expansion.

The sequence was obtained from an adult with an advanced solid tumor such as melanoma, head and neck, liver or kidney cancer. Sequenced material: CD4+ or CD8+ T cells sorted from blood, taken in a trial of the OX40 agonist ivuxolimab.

CDR3 in DNA: TGTGCCAGCAGTGAAGCGGAAGGGCTTAGGAATCAGCCCCAGCATTTT. Its protein product is CASSEAEGLRNQPQHF. This chain uses TRBV6-1 with TRBJ1-5; D not resolved. CDR1 MNHNS and CDR2 SASEGT come from the germline V gene. CDR3 length: 16 amino acids. V dropped 0 bases and J dropped 4 bases, with 13 bases sitting between them.